This is a list of T cell receptor beta chains from one sample in a study of response to subunit inactivated influenza vaccine. TCRdb redid the calling of the RT-PCR reads with MiXCR, one entry per CDR3 protein. Here the sample spans about half a million distinct CDR3 sequences, approximately 7.1% being singletons. The specimen was PBMCs from blood, collected about 23 months after vaccination. These receptors were collected from a man between 50 and 75 years old who received an inactivated influenza vaccine. CDR3s include the opening cysteine and the closing phenylalanine or tryptophan. The order of the fields is D gene, J gene, clone size, V gene, CDR3 protein, CDR3 DNA. The D gene is left open where the match is weak. The size field is filled for only some rows; it gives once, few, many or a size class.

TRBD2 TRBJ2-7 many TRBV10-3 CAIKTAAGVEQYF TGTGCCATCAAAACGGCAGCGGGGGTTGAGCAGTACTTC
- TRBJ2-7 - TRBV20-1 CSASSQGNEQYF TGCAGTGCCTCGAGCCAGGGGAACGAGCAGTACTTC
TRBD1 TRBJ1-6 - TRBV30 CAWSVQGPLHF TGTGCCTGGAGTGTACAGGGGCCCCTCCACTTT
TRBD2 TRBJ2-1 many TRBV9 CASSVVGSPTSGGYNEQFF TGTGCCAGCAGCGTAGTAGGATCCCCTACTAGCGGGGGGTACAATGAGCAGTTCTTC
TRBD1 TRBJ2-7 few TRBV20-1 CSARGPQGAYEQYF TGCAGTGCTAGAGGACCACAGGGGGCTTACGAGCAGTACTTC
- TRBJ1-5 few TRBV4-3 CASSPSGGWGNQPQHF TGCGCCAGCAGCCCCTCCGGGGGATGGGGGAATCAGCCCCAGCATTTT
TRBD2 TRBJ2-3 - TRBV7-2 CASSLSGASGMGDTQYF TGTGCCAGCAGCTTGAGCGGGGCTAGCGGGATGGGAGATACGCAGTATTTT
- TRBJ1-1 many TRBV28 CASRTAAGEAFF TGTGCCAGCAGGACGGCAGCTGGTGAAGCTTTCTTT
- TRBJ1-1 few TRBV27 CASSLGASTEAFF TGTGCCAGCAGTTTAGGGGCGTCCACTGAAGCTTTCTTT
TRBD2 TRBJ2-7 few TRBV28 CASRPTLAGLSYEQYF TGTGCCAGCAGACCCACCCTAGCGGGCCTCTCCTACGAGCAGTACTTC
- TRBJ1-1 - TRBV6-5 CASMKGYTEAFF TGTGCCAGCATGAAAGGGTACACTGAAGCTTTCTTT
- TRBJ1-5 - TRBV2 CASRKTTSNQPQHF TGTGCCAGCAGGAAGACAACTAGCAATCAGCCCCAGCATTTT
- TRBJ2-3 few TRBV30 CAWTSLYTDTQYF TGTGCATGGACATCTCTCTACACAGATACGCAGTATTTT
TRBD1 TRBJ2-7 - TRBV20-1 CSAGQGDPYEQYF TGCAGTGCGGGACAGGGGGACCCGTACGAGCAGTACTTC
- TRBJ1-1 many TRBV6-1 CASSPYVGRTEAFF TGTGCCAGCAGTCCCTACGTTGGAAGGACTGAAGCTTTCTTT
- TRBJ2-7 many TRBV5-1 CASSLAAVKDSYEQYF TGCGCCAGCAGCTTGGCCGCAGTTAAGGACTCCTACGAGCAGTACTTC
- TRBJ2-1 many TRBV20-1 CSANKYPADEQFF TGCAGTGCTAATAAGTATCCCGCCGATGAGCAGTTCTTC
TRBD1 TRBJ2-1 few TRBV14 CASSPRQGGARFF TGTGCCAGCAGCCCCCGACAGGGGGGTGCTCGGTTCTTC
- TRBJ1-4 many TRBV11-2 CASSLGLGEKLFF TGTGCCAGCAGCTTAGGTCTGGGGGAAAAACTGTTTTTT
- TRBJ1-5 - TRBV7-6 CASSLAPRGVNQPQHF TGTGCCAGCAGCTTAGCGCCAAGGGGGGTGAATCAGCCCCAGCATTTT
- TRBJ2-3 - TRBV7-8 CASRRHRESTDTQYF TGTGCCAGCAGGAGACACAGGGAATCGACAGATACGCAGTATTTT
- TRBJ1-1 many TRBV20-1 CSARKLQGFNTEAFF TGCAGTGCTCGTAAACTACAGGGCTTTAACACTGAAGCTTTCTTT
TRBD1 TRBJ1-5 few TRBV7-9 CASSFSGTGGNQPQHF TGTGCCAGCAGCTTCTCCGGGACAGGGGGCAATCAGCCCCAGCATTTT
TRBD1 TRBJ1-1 many TRBV29-1 CSVRQGRNTEAFF TGCAGCGTTAGACAGGGGAGGAACACTGAAGCTTTCTTT
- TRBJ1-1 few TRBV6-5 CASSDSEANTEAFF TGTGCCAGCAGTGACTCGGAGGCGAACACTGAAGCTTTCTTT